This is a list of T cell receptor beta chains from one sample in a study of T cell responses to AZD1222 COVID-19 vaccine. Assay used: immunoSEQ multiplex PCR; TCRdb lists only in-frame clones, some missing. The repertoire has fewer than 110,000 clones, roughly 84% of them found once; the top ten carry about 1.5%. The sample was peripheral blood, taken on day 0 of AZD1222 vaccination. All receptors derive from an adult in good health. CDR3s include the opening cysteine and the closing phenylalanine or tryptophan. D genes are given only for firm matches. Not every row has a clone size; where given, it reads once, few, many or a size class.

D	size	V	J	DNA	CDR3
TRBD2	.	TRBV7-9	TRBJ2-3	TGTGCCAGCAGCTTAGGGACTAGCGGGAGCTCAGATACGCAGTATTTT	CASSLGTSGSSDTQYF
.	.	TRBV7-2	TRBJ1-2	TGTGCCAGCAGCCTAAATACGGGGAACTATGGCTACACCTTC	CASSLNTGNYGYTF
TRBD2	.	TRBV7-9	TRBJ2-7	TGTGCCAGCAGCCGGGTAGCGGGAGGGTACGAGCAGTACTTC	CASSRVAGGYEQYF
TRBD1	.	TRBV6-6	TRBJ2-1	TGTGCCAGCAGTCTCCGGGGACAGCTATTGGGGCCCAACAATGAGCAGTTCTTC	CASSLRGQLLGPNNEQFF
TRBD2	.	TRBV18	TRBJ2-1	TGTGCCAGCTACGGGACTAGCGGGAGGGGTGAGCAGTTCTTC	CASYGTSGRGEQFF
.	once	TRBV28	TRBJ2-2	TGTGCCAGCACCCCCACCCCCGACTACACCGGGGAGCTGTTTTTT	CASTPTPDYTGELFF
.	.	TRBV3-1/TRBV3-2	TRBJ1-1	TGTGCCAGCAGCCAAGATAGCGGGGGCACGAACACTGAAGCTTTCTTT	CASSQDSGGTNTEAFF
.	.	TRBV28	TRBJ1-1	TGTGCCAGCATTGGGACACCATTTCGGAACACTGAAGCTTTCTTT	CASIGTPFRNTEAFF
.	.	TRBV4-3	TRBJ2-7	TGCGCCAGCAGCCAAGGGGGCGGGTACGAGCAGTACTTC	CASSQGGGYEQYF
.	.	TRBV19	TRBJ1-1	TGTGCCAGTAGTATACGCAGCCGGGGCACTGAAGCTTTCTTT	CASSIRSRGTEAFF
.	.	TRBV7-2	TRBJ2-7	TGTGCCAGCAGCTTAGGGAGCGGATTCGGGGGCGAGCAGTACTTC	CASSLGSGFGGEQYF
.	.	TRBV28	TRBJ1-1	TGTGCCAGCATGGTAGGTTTGAACACTGAAGCTTTCTTT	CASMVGLNTEAFF
.	once	TRBV7-6	TRBJ1-5	TGTGCCAGCAGCTTACGGGCAGGGGACTTCAATCAGCCCCAGCATTTT	CASSLRAGDFNQPQHF
TRBD1	once	TRBV7-9	TRBJ1-1	TGTGCCAGCAGCTCCGACAGGGGGCGAGGGACTGAAGCTTTCTTT	CASSSDRGRGTEAFF
.	.	TRBV28	TRBJ1-2	TGTGCCAGCACCATCCGGGACACGAACCGCCGGGGCTATGGCTACACCTTC	CASTIRDTNRRGYGYTF
TRBD1	once	TRBV7-2	TRBJ2-2	TGTGCCAGCAGTCCGAGGACAGGGAACACCGGGGAGCTGTTTTTT	CASSPRTGNTGELFF
TRBD1	.	TRBV28	TRBJ1-4	TGTGCCAGCAGTTTAGGGTTCGGGACAGGGAATGAAAAACTGTTTTTT	CASSLGFGTGNEKLFF
.	.	TRBV29-1	TRBJ1-2	TGCAGCGTTGAAGATCGGGACTTC	CSVEDRDF
TRBD2	.	TRBV19	TRBJ2-7	TGTGCCAGTTCACTAGCGGGCGCCGACTACGAGCAGTACTTC	CASSLAGADYEQYF
TRBD1	.	TRBV24-1	TRBJ1-5	TGTGCCACCAGTGATCACAGGGGTGGAAGCAATCAGCCCCAGCATTTT	CATSDHRGGSNQPQHF
.	.	TRBV27	TRBJ2-5	TGTGCCAGCAGTTTATACCGGGGCGGGGAGACCCAGTACTTC	CASSLYRGGETQYF
.	once	TRBV11-3	TRBJ2-7	TGTGCCAGCAGCCCAACACGGACCCATCTCAACGAGCAGTACTTC	CASSPTRTHLNEQYF
.	.	TRBV4-1	TRBJ1-1	TGCGCCAGCAGCCCACAGCAGAACACTGAAGCTTTCTTT	CASSPQQNTEAFF
.	.	TRBV29-1	TRBJ2-6	TGCAGCGTTGAAGACAGGGGCGCCGCCGGAAGCTCTGGGGCCAACGTCCTGACTTTC	CSVEDRGAAGSSGANVLTF
TRBD1	.	TRBV5-8	TRBJ1-2	TGTGCCAGCAGCTACCCGGGACAGCCGAACTATGGCTACACCTTC	CASSYPGQPNYGYTF
.	.	TRBV13	TRBJ2-1	TGTGCCAGCAGCCTCCCGTGGGGTGAGCAGTTCTTC	CASSLPWGEQFF
.	few	TRBV10-3	TRBJ1-2	TGTGCCATCAGAGGAAGTAAAGGACAGAACTATGGCTACACCTTC	CAIRGSKGQNYGYTF
TRBD2	.	TRBV11-1	TRBJ2-1	TGTGCCAGCACCACTAGCGGGAGGCACAATGAGCAGTTCTTC	CASTTSGRHNEQFF
TRBD1	.	TRBV5-4	TRBJ2-1	TGTGCCAGCAGCATGGGACAGAACTACAATGAGCAGTTCTTC	CASSMGQNYNEQFF
.	.	TRBV11-2	TRBJ2-3	TGTGCCAGCAGCCTCGTTGGGACCACAGATACGCAGTATTTT	CASSLVGTTDTQYF
.	.	TRBV10-3	TRBJ2-3	TGTGCCATCAGTGAGTCCATCCAGCGATGGAGCACAGATACGCAGTATTTT	CAISESIQRWSTDTQYF
.	.	TRBV27	TRBJ2-3	TGTGCCAGCAGTTCTTCCCTAGCAGTAGCAGATACGCAGTATTTT	CASSSSLAVADTQYF
.	.	TRBV9	TRBJ1-2	TGTGCCAGCAGCGGAACGGGGTTGTTTGGCTACACCTTC	CASSGTGLFGYTF
.	.	TRBV28	TRBJ1-1	TGTGCCAGCCGGTCGCAGGGGAACACTGAAGCTTTCTTT	CASRSQGNTEAFF
TRBD1	.	TRBV3-1/TRBV3-2	TRBJ1-6	TGTGCCAGCAGCCACCCCCGGACAGGGAATAATTCACCCCTCCACTTT	CASSHPRTGNNSPLHF
.	once	TRBV3-1/TRBV3-2	TRBJ2-5	TGTGCCAGCAGCCAGGACAACTCAGGGAGCGCACAGACCCAGTACTTC	CASSQDNSGSAQTQYF
.	.	TRBV28	TRBJ2-7	TGTGCCAGCAGTTCACCGGGGAGCTCCTACGAGCAGTACTTC	CASSSPGSSYEQYF
.	.	TRBV4-2	TRBJ2-3	TGTGCCAGCAGCCAATGGGTCAACGAGGATACGCAGTATTTT	CASSQWVNEDTQYF
.	.	TRBV5-1	TRBJ2-7	TGCGCCAGCAGCTTGGTACAGGGATCCTACGAGCAGTACTTC	CASSLVQGSYEQYF
.	.	TRBV5-8	TRBJ1-6	TGTGCCAGCAGCCTGGGGAGGGGGGATTCACCCCTCCACTTT	CASSLGRGDSPLHF
.	.	TRBV7-3	TRBJ2-2	TGTGCCAGCAGCTTAACTCCAGTCAACACCGGGGAGCTGTTTTTT	CASSLTPVNTGELFF